A selection of T cell receptor beta chains follows, all from one sample in a study of T cells in Graves' hyperthyroidism and ophthalmopathy. Each CDR3 protein gets one entry after TCRdb re-called the multiplex PCR reads with MiXCR. Of 50,000 to 75,000 distinct CDR3 sequences detected, roughly 50% appear once; the ten largest clones hold around 11%. Input material: blood. All receptors derive from a woman in her 30s with Graves' ophthalmopathy. Both conserved end residues are part of each CDR3.

j_call: TRBJ2-7; v_call: TRBV5-6; cdr3_aa: CASRPRDRSYEQYF
j_call: TRBJ1-3; v_call: TRBV28; cdr3_aa: CASSSTGTGNTIYF
j_call: TRBJ2-5; v_call: TRBV9; cdr3_aa: CASPGARPETQYF
j_call: TRBJ2-5; v_call: TRBV29-1; cdr3_aa: CSVVTSGGETQYF
j_call: TRBJ2-1; v_call: TRBV25-1; cdr3_aa: CASSLRGLNYNEQFF
j_call: TRBJ2-5; v_call: TRBV6-5; cdr3_aa: CASRETRGGTQYF
j_call: TRBJ2-7; v_call: TRBV20-1; cdr3_aa: CSAGTSGRPHYEQYF
j_call: TRBJ2-4; v_call: TRBV7-3; cdr3_aa: CASSLCLAKVKNIQYF
j_call: TRBJ2-5; v_call: TRBV7-9; cdr3_aa: CASSMVDPHRETQYF
j_call: TRBJ1-1; v_call: TRBV29-1; cdr3_aa: CSVVGDMNTEAFF
j_call: TRBJ2-5; v_call: TRBV28; cdr3_aa: CASSLDRRKGTQYF
j_call: TRBJ1-3; v_call: TRBV12-3/TRBV12-4; cdr3_aa: CASSLGRPGHHSGNTIYF
j_call: TRBJ2-2; v_call: TRBV12-3/TRBV12-4; cdr3_aa: CASRAGLSNTRELLF
j_call: TRBJ1-2; v_call: TRBV10-3; cdr3_aa: CAISEPGTLGHGYTF
j_call: TRBJ2-1; v_call: TRBV11-2; cdr3_aa: CASSTWRTYNEQFF
j_call: TRBJ1-1; v_call: TRBV13; cdr3_aa: CASSSGTAEAFF
j_call: TRBJ1-4; v_call: TRBV9; cdr3_aa: CASSATGGDEKLFF
j_call: TRBJ1-2; v_call: TRBV29-1; cdr3_aa: CSSGGRAGGYTF
j_call: TRBJ2-7; v_call: TRBV20-1; cdr3_aa: CSARDGTSGSYEQYF
j_call: TRBJ2-5; v_call: TRBV4-1; cdr3_aa: CASSQDGTGSETQYF
j_call: TRBJ1-1; v_call: TRBV28; cdr3_aa: CTSSLGVGTEAFF
j_call: TRBJ2-7; v_call: TRBV4-1; cdr3_aa: CASSPRTGGDEQYF
j_call: TRBJ2-1; v_call: TRBV3-1; cdr3_aa: CASAQGVAYNEQFF
j_call: TRBJ2-3; v_call: TRBV20-1; cdr3_aa: CSARGLMPGATDTQYF
j_call: TRBJ2-5; v_call: TRBV25-1; cdr3_aa: CTSSSGGIGRQETQYF
j_call: TRBJ2-1; v_call: TRBV6-2/TRBV6-3; cdr3_aa: CVAAAYNEQFF
j_call: TRBJ1-2; v_call: TRBV19; cdr3_aa: CASSTTPGGYTF
j_call: TRBJ2-7; v_call: TRBV9; cdr3_aa: CASSKELPNSYEQYF
j_call: TRBJ2-1; v_call: TRBV10-3; cdr3_aa: CASSLSPGFTADEQFF
j_call: TRBJ1-6; v_call: TRBV28; cdr3_aa: CASRTIQGAASPLHF
j_call: TRBJ2-2; v_call: TRBV28; cdr3_aa: CASLGPNTGELFF
j_call: TRBJ1-1; v_call: TRBV7-9; cdr3_aa: CASSPPVGMQETEAFF
j_call: TRBJ2-1; v_call: TRBV11-2; cdr3_aa: CASSSGQVEQFF
j_call: TRBJ2-1; v_call: TRBV5-1; cdr3_aa: CASSQGGTGLNEQFF
j_call: TRBJ1-1; v_call: TRBV6-6; cdr3_aa: CASSKDRGTEAFF
j_call: TRBJ1-5; v_call: TRBV2; cdr3_aa: CASSADGGDQPQHF
j_call: TRBJ1-1; v_call: TRBV20-1; cdr3_aa: CSARLAGRVVMNTEAFF
j_call: TRBJ1-4; v_call: TRBV27; cdr3_aa: CASSHREKLFF
j_call: TRBJ2-1; v_call: TRBV10-1; cdr3_aa: CASSDRTSGSSSYNEQFF
j_call: TRBJ2-7; v_call: TRBV9; cdr3_aa: CASSVGKGGWQYF
j_call: TRBJ1-1; v_call: TRBV7-8; cdr3_aa: CASRSVPGVGRETEAFF
j_call: TRBJ2-7; v_call: TRBV28; cdr3_aa: CASRTGGSFNEQYF
j_call: TRBJ1-2; v_call: TRBV20-1; cdr3_aa: CSEEGGVEDYGYTF
j_call: TRBJ1-4; v_call: TRBV5-4; cdr3_aa: CASSSPGGSEKLFF
j_call: TRBJ2-7; v_call: TRBV7-2; cdr3_aa: CASIEGDGSYEQYF
j_call: TRBJ1-5; v_call: TRBV20-1; cdr3_aa: CSARVLAGVPHQPQHF
j_call: TRBJ2-3; v_call: TRBV12-3/TRBV12-4; cdr3_aa: CASSPRTGYGTDTQYF
j_call: TRBJ2-3; v_call: TRBV20-1; cdr3_aa: CSATDPNTATQYF
j_call: TRBJ1-6; v_call: TRBV5-1; cdr3_aa: CASSLGQGTLNSPLHF
j_call: TRBJ1-2; v_call: TRBV2; cdr3_aa: CASSARTGFGYTF
j_call: TRBJ2-5; v_call: TRBV27; cdr3_aa: CASRPLGGVETQYF
j_call: TRBJ1-2; v_call: TRBV14; cdr3_aa: CASSQESWATNYGYTF
j_call: TRBJ1-1; v_call: TRBV7-2; cdr3_aa: CASRPRGGANTEAFF
j_call: TRBJ2-3; v_call: TRBV10-2; cdr3_aa: CASSHAGGNLEDTQYF